This T cell receptor (beta chain) was retrieved from a study of cytomegalovirus exposure and HLA in healthy donors. In this sample, this clone turned up a few times. Antigen unknown. The PCR used 60 Vbeta and 13 Jbeta primers. This table comes from immunoSEQ multiplex PCR, and its TCRdb copy is limited to in-frame clones, with some not included. The sample has some 150,000 clones, 80% seen once. Findings and limits, study-wide: Among donors in an Asian-associated ancestry cluster, a later analysis reportedly found fewer N-insertions than the approximately 670-donor mean. Productive rates of about 90% or about 30% were seen for most TCR beta V segments in an earlier analysis.

The TCR originated in a man aged 45 to 65 in good health and CMV-seronegative. What was sequenced was PBMCs.

Here the CDR3 reads CASTPHARQGVGEQFF. The CDR3 nucleotides read TGTGCCAGCACTCCCCACGCTCGGCAGGGGGTAGGTGAGCAGTTCTTC. This sequence joins TRBV28 and TRBJ2-1, with TRBD1 matching over 7 bases. V trimming: 7 bases; J trimming: 9 bases; junction bases outside the gene matches: 18. Germline loops: CDR1 MDHEN, CDR2 SYDVKM. The CDR3 runs 16 residues.